Below, 24 T cell receptor beta chains from the same sample are listed, as sequenced in a study of blood T cell repertoires in COVID-19 (dated by TCRdb to between 2020 and 2021). Library creation used the immunoSEQ multiplex PCR assay. TCRdb carries this immuneACCESS record with in-frame sequences only. Its versions omit some clonotypes, under half of them owing to an unresolved V gene in the studies checked, with the rest unexplained. The sample profile shows about 64,000 clones; about 86% of them were found once. The ten largest clones take up 1.2% of the sample. What was sequenced was peripheral blood. The receptors originated from a man aged 40-50 years with acute or convalescent COVID-19.

The J gene is TRBJ1-4, the V gene TRBV18; 9 bases agree with TRBD1. Germline CDR1 is KGHSH and CDR2 is LQKENI. The CDR3 covers 14 residues. V was clipped by 2 bases and J by 5 bases; unmatched bases: 0. CDR3 nucleotides: TGTGCCAGCTCACCAGGGACAGGGAATGAAAAACTGTTTTTT. Its translation is CASSPGTGNEKLFF.

J is TRBJ1-2 and V is TRBV19, with 7 positions matching TRBD1. Trimming cost V 3 bases and J 8 bases; bases outside gene matches: 12. Germline V gene data show CDR1 as LNHDA and CDR2 as SQIVND (reference sequence). The CDR3 sequence is 15 residues long. The CDR3, as DNA: TGTGCCAGTAGTATCCCGGGACAGCCCAGAGGCGGCTACACCTTC. Translated, it gives CASSIPGQPRGGYTF.

This clone was detected only a few times. The rearrangement links TRBV6-5 to TRBJ1-6; 7 nucleotides match TRBD1. This CDR3 comprises 13 residues. Trimming took 0 bases from V and 18 from J; bases not matched to a gene: 8. The V gene's germline CDR1 is MNHEY and CDR2 SVGAGI. CDR3 residues: CASSYSADRSTHF. The CDR3 bases are TGTGCCAGCAGTTACTCCGCGGACAGGTCGACCCACTTT.

The chain carries TRBV18 and TRBJ1-2; the match to TRBD1 covers 7 bases. The CDR3 sequence is 13 residues long. Trimming took 4 bases from V and 8 from J; bases not matched to a gene: 7. The germline gives CDR1 KGHSH, CDR2 LQKENI. The DNA for the CDR3 is TGTGCCAGCTCACTTAGGACAGGAGACGGCTACACCTTC. Translated: CASSLRTGDGYTF.

The rearrangement links TRBV6-5 to TRBJ1-1; 7 bases are a match to TRBD1. CDR1 is MNHEY, CDR2 SVGAGI, per germline. The CDR3 contains 14 residues. Trimming removed 4 bases from V and 3 bases from J; junction bases left unmatched: 5. The CDR3 region has the DNA TGTGCCAGCAGTTCTATCAGGGGGGACACTGAAGCTTTCTTT. This gives the protein CASSSIRGDTEAFF.

The chain has TRBV4-1 and TRBJ1-1, with TRBD1 matching 10 bases. The CDR3 runs 16 residues. Looked up from germline, CDR1 is MGHRA and CDR2 is YSYEKL. V was clipped by 4 bases and J by 5 bases; unmatched bases: 10. CDR3 protein: CASSPPMGQGRTEAFF. CDR3 DNA: TGCGCCAGCAGCCCCCCGATGGGACAGGGGAGAACTGAAGCTTTCTTT.

The rearrangement uses TRBV6-5 and TRBJ1-5; 7 positions match TRBD1. The CDR3 covers 14 residues. CDR1 and CDR2 (germline): MNHEY, SVGAGI. The V and J ends lost 5 bases and 5 bases, in that order; junction bases with no gene match: 6. CDR3 nucleotides: TGTGCCAGCAGTAGATACAGGGGCGATCAGCCCCAGCATTTT. Protein sequence: CASSRYRGDQPQHF.

A few counts support this clone. J is TRBJ1-2 and V is TRBV29-1, with D maybe TRBD1 (5 bases). The CDR3 is 11 residues long. The germline V gene has CDR1 SQVTM and CDR2 ANQGSEA. V lost 7 bases to trimming and J lost 12 bases, with 18 bases between them. The chain's CDR3 is CSAGGRGEDTF. The CDR3 region has the DNA TGCAGCGCTGGCGGAAGGGGTGAGGACACCTTC.

The rearrangement links TRBV3-1 (or the pseudogene TRBV3-2) to TRBJ2-1; TRBD2 aligns across 8 bases. The CDR3 has 15 amino acids. The V gene's germline CDR1 is LGHDT and CDR2 YNNKEL (reference sequence). J was trimmed by 4 bases and V by 3 bases; bases with no gene match: 5. CDR3 amino acids: CASSQALAVYNEQFF. The CDR3, as DNA: TGTGCCAGCAGCCAGGCACTAGCGGTTTACAATGAGCAGTTCTTC.

This sequence joins TRBV7-9 and TRBJ2-3; perhaps TRBD2 as D (5 bases). Trimming removed 5 bases from V and 10 bases from J, with 16 bases in between. CDR1 SEHNR and CDR2 FQNEAQ come from the germline V gene (reference sequence). The CDR3 length is 13 residues. The CDR3, as DNA: TGTGCCAGCAGCGGAGAAGGACTCAACCCGCAGTATTTT. Amino acids: CASSGEGLNPQYF.

The chain links TRBV2 to TRBJ1-2, with unresolved D. Germline V gives CDR1 SNHLY, CDR2 FYNNEI. V lost 8 bases and J 0 bases, leaving 10 bases between the germline ends. This CDR3 is built from 13 residues. The DNA of the CDR3 is TGTGCCAGCGGAGAACTCACTAACTATGGCTACACCTTC. It specifies CASGELTNYGYTF.

The J gene is TRBJ2-3, the V gene TRBV5-6; TRBD2 matches at 7 bases. The CDR3 covers 15 residues. Looked up from germline, CDR1 is SGHDT and CDR2 is YYEEEE. Germline trimming cut 4 bases from V and 6 bases from J; bases unmatched to any gene: 11. CDR3 sequence: CASSPSGTKQDTQYF. The DNA of the CDR3 is TGTGCCAGCAGCCCCTCCGGGACTAAACAGGATACGCAGTATTTT. The entire variable domain, with the rest obtained from reference TRBV5-6 and TRBJ2-3, is as follows: DAGVTQSPTHLIKTRGQQVTLRCSPKSGHDTVSWYQQALGQGPQFIFQYYEEEERQRGNFPDRFSGHQFPNYSSELNVNALLLGDSALYLCASSPSGTKQDTQYFGPGTRLTVL.

The rearrangement uses TRBV27 and TRBJ2-7, with TRBD2 matching over 8 bases. Germline V gene data show CDR1 as MNHEY and CDR2 as SMNVEV (reference sequence). This CDR3 comprises 15 residues. J was trimmed by 6 bases and V by 7 bases; bases with no gene match: 14. CDR3 DNA: TGTGCCAGCACCTATTCGGGGGGGCATAGTAGCGAGCAGTACTTC. Its protein is CASTYSGGHSSEQYF.

CDR3 DNA: TGTGCCAGCAGCTTAGAGGGAGGTACGACAGATACGCAGTATTTT. Amino acid sequence: CASSLEGGTTDTQYF. The chain joins TRBV7-3 to TRBJ2-3; tentatively, D is TRBD2 (6 bases). Trimming removed 2 bases from V and 3 bases from J, with 12 bases in between. The V gene's germline CDR1 is SGHTA and CDR2 FQGTGA. The CDR3 has 15 amino acids.

This chain joins TRBV6-6 and TRBJ2-1, with TRBD2 identical over 7 bases. The CDR3 spans 17 residues. With V trimmed by 5 bases and J by 5 bases, 15 bases remained unmatched. Germline values: CDR1 MNHNY, CDR2 SVGAGI (reference sequence). CDR3 sequence reads: CASSLSSGFDTNNEQFF. CDR3 coding DNA: TGTGCCAGCAGTCTTTCTAGCGGATTCGATACTAACAATGAGCAGTTCTTC.

V usage is TRBV4-1 and J usage is TRBJ1-1; possibly TRBD1 for D (6 bases). The CDR3 is made up of 16 amino acids. The ends were cut back, 4 bases at V and 2 bases at J, with 17 bases in the middle. Germline loops: CDR1 MGHRA, CDR2 YSYEKL. The CDR3: CASSRAGRGGNTEAFF. The CDR3 coding sequence is TGCGCCAGCAGCCGAGCAGGGAGGGGGGGTAACACTGAAGCTTTCTTT.

V and J are TRBV5-1 and TRBJ2-7; D is undetermined. The germline V gene encodes CDR1 SGHRS and CDR2 YFSETQ. This CDR3 is 13 amino acids long. The V gene lost 0 bases and the J gene lost 3 bases, with 7 bases spanning the gap. The CDR3: CASSLGQIYEQYF. In DNA form, the CDR3 reads TGCGCCAGCAGCTTGGGGCAGATCTACGAGCAGTACTTC.

The rearrangement uses TRBV5-1 and TRBJ2-1, with a weak D call TRBD2 (6 bases). The V gene lost 0 bases and the J gene lost 2 bases, with 9 bases spanning the gap. CDR1 and CDR2 (germline): SGHRS, YFSETQ. The CDR3 contains 15 residues. CDR3 nucleotide sequence: TGCGCCAGCAGCTTGGGGGAGGCCACCTACAATGAGCAGTTCTTC. Its protein is CASSLGEATYNEQFF. Supplemented by reference TRBV5-1 and TRBJ2-1, the full variable domain reads KAGVTQTPRYLIKTRGQQVTLSCSPISGHRSVSWYQQTPGQGLQFLFEYFSETQRNKGNFPGRFSGRQFSNSRSEMNVSTLELGDSALYLCASSLGEATYNEQFFGPGTRLTVL.

This chain connects TRBV2 to TRBJ1-6; TRBD1 matches at 10 bases. There are 15 residues in the CDR3. V lost 7 bases to trimming and J lost 10 bases; unmatched junction nucleotides: 10. Germline CDR1 SNHLY, CDR2 FYNNEI. Written as DNA, the CDR3 is TGTGCCAGCATAGGCTGGACAGGGGGAGGATCACCCCTCCACTTT. Residues: CASIGWTGGGSPLHF.

The chain has TRBV6-1 and TRBJ2-7; a possible D gene is TRBD2 (7 bases). CDR3 length: 14 amino acids. Germline-derived CDR1 and CDR2 are MNHNS and SASEGT. V gave up 0 bases and J gave up 2 bases, with 8 bases separating them. The CDR3: CASSEAGGAYEQYF. The CDR3 region has the DNA TGTGCCAGCAGTGAAGCAGGGGGGGCCTACGAGCAGTACTTC.

This clone came up a few times. V usage is TRBV21-1 and J usage is TRBJ2-3; the D call of TRBD2 is as the table states it, not checked on the DNA. TRBV21-1 is a pseudogene locus. The CDR3 length is 14 residues. Here the CDR3 DNA reads TGTGCCAGCAGGGAGGGACGTATGACGGATACGCAGTATTTT. Amino acids: CASREGRMTDTQYF.

The rearrangement links TRBV19 to TRBJ1-1; the D gene is possibly TRBD1 (5 bases). The V end lost 3 bases, the J end lost 4 bases, and 18 bases lay between the germline ends. This CDR3 region has 16 residues. Germline CDR1 is LNHDA and CDR2 is SQIVND (reference sequence). CDR3 loop: CASSIGGGPYGTEAFF. The CDR3 coding sequence is TGTGCCAGTAGTATTGGGGGGGGACCTTACGGCACTGAAGCTTTCTTT.

The J gene is TRBJ2-5, the V gene TRBV11-3, with D possibly being TRBD2 (5 bases). V was pared by 5 bases and J by 4 bases, with 14 bases between. CDR1 and CDR2 from the germline V gene are SGHNT and YENEEA. CDR3 length: 14 amino acids. The CDR3 region is CASSPSSPSETQYF. The CDR3 DNA sequence: TGTGCCAGCAGCCCCTCTAGCCCATCAGAGACCCAGTACTTC.

The chain recombines TRBV4-1 with TRBJ2-7, with a tentative D call TRBD1 (7 bases). This CDR3 is 17 amino acids long. With 0 bases removed from V and 2 bases from J, the gap between germline ends came to 17 bases. Germline CDR1 is MGHRA and CDR2 is YSYEKL. The CDR3 is CASSQEVPGGNPYEQYF. CDR3 bases: TGCGCCAGCAGCCAAGAGGTCCCAGGGGGGAACCCCTACGAGCAGTACTTC.